A single sample is the source of the 20 T cell receptor beta chains below, sequenced in a study of blood T cell repertoires in COVID-19. TCRdb's copy holds only in-frame clones and misses some; the assay was immunoSEQ multiplex PCR. This table has 150,000 to 200,000 clones, about nine tenths appearing once. The sample consisted of peripheral blood. The receptors shown here come from a middle-aged man with acute or convalescent COVID-19.

V usage is TRBV5-1 and J usage is TRBJ1-4; a weak D match, TRBD1 (6 bases). The CDR3 totals 14 residues. Trimming left V 4 bases short and J 8 bases short, with 15 bases between. From germline, CDR1 is SGHRS and CDR2 YFSETQ. The CDR3 is CASSLQGSAEKLFF. Here the CDR3 DNA reads TGCGCCAGCAGCCTCCAGGGGAGCGCGGAAAAACTGTTTTTT.

The V and J genes are TRBV18 and TRBJ1-1; D remains unclear. This CDR3 has 13 amino acids. The germline V gene has CDR1 KGHSH and CDR2 LQKENI. V dropped 6 bases and J dropped 4 bases, with 12 bases sitting between them. The CDR3: CASSTTAGTEAFF. The DNA of the CDR3 is TGTGCCAGCTCGACCACGGCAGGCACTGAAGCTTTCTTT. Together with reference TRBV18 and TRBJ1-1, the CDR3 gives the full variable domain: NAGVMQNPRHLVRRRGQEARLRCSPMKGHSHVYWYRQLPEEGLKFMVYLQKENIIDESGMPKERFSAEFPKEGPSILRIQQVVRGDSAAYFCASSTTAGTEAFFGQGTRLTVV.

The V gene is TRBV6-6, the J gene TRBJ2-1, with D perhaps TRBD1 (6 bases). The V gene lost 6 bases and the J gene lost 8 bases, with 14 bases spanning the gap. The CDR3 runs 13 residues. Germline V lookup: CDR1 MNHNY, CDR2 SVGAGI (reference sequence). This chain's CDR3 is CASRATGRDEQFF. Written as DNA, the CDR3 is TGTGCCAGCAGAGCGACAGGAAGGGATGAGCAGTTCTTC.

This chain uses TRBV7-2 with TRBJ1-5; tentative D call: TRBD1 (6 bases). Germline V gene data show CDR1 as SGHTA and CDR2 as FQGNSA. V was shortened by 5 bases and J by 4 bases, with 15 bases between the two germline ends. This CDR3 is built from 15 residues. As DNA, the CDR3 is TGTGCCAGCAGCCTCACCCAAGACAGGAATCAGCCCCAGCATTTT. It translates to CASSLTQDRNQPQHF.

This chain links TRBV10-3 with TRBJ2-5; tentative D call: TRBD1 (6 bases). CDR1 ENHRY and CDR2 SYGVKD come from the germline V gene. This CDR3 contains 16 residues. The ends were cut back, 0 bases at V and 5 bases at J, with 16 bases in the middle. CDR3 loop: CAISESGRGVVETQYF. DNA of the CDR3: TGTGCCATCAGTGAGTCGGGCAGGGGCGTCGTGGAGACCCAGTACTTC.

This chain joins TRBV6-5 and TRBJ1-5; the D is unclear. Trimming pared 5 bases from V and 5 bases from J, leaving 13 bases between. From germline, CDR1 is MNHEY and CDR2 SVGAGI. The CDR3 is made up of 14 amino acids. The CDR3 nucleotides are TGTGCCAGCAGTACCCTTAGAAACGATCAGCCCCAGCATTTT. Its translation is CASSTLRNDQPQHF.

The chain couples TRBV7-2 to TRBJ2-1; D not resolved. V shed 5 bases and J shed 5 bases, with 16 bases lying between them. This CDR3 spans 15 amino acids. Per germline, CDR1 SGHTA and CDR2 FQGNSA. The CDR3: CASSITVGPNNEQFF. The CDR3 DNA reads as TGTGCCAGCAGCATCACAGTGGGTCCAAACAATGAGCAGTTCTTC.

The chain is built from TRBV7-6 and TRBJ2-7; TRBD2 is a possible D gene (6 bases). Germline CDR1 reads SGHVS; CDR2 reads FNYEAQ. V was shortened by 3 bases and J by 2 bases, with 14 bases between the two germline ends. The CDR3 is 15 residues long. CDR3 in amino acids: CASSFGVGGTYEQYF. The CDR3 DNA sequence: TGTGCCAGCAGCTTCGGGGTGGGGGGTACCTACGAGCAGTACTTC. Drawing the rest from reference TRBV7-6 and TRBJ2-7, the complete variable domain is GAGVSQSPRYKVTKRGQDVALRCDPISGHVSLYWYRQALGQGPEFLTYFNYEAQQDKSGLPNDRFSAERPEGSISTLTIQRTEQRDSAMYRCASSFGVGGTYEQYFGPGTRLTVT.

This chain uses TRBV5-4 with TRBJ2-1; TRBD2 might be the D (6 bases). This CDR3 region has 16 residues. Trimming stripped 2 bases from V and 4 bases from J, with 16 bases between. Germline loops: CDR1 SGHNT, CDR2 YYREEE (reference sequence). The DNA of the CDR3 is TGTGCCAGCAGCTTCTCGGGCCGGGGAGGATACAATGAGCAGTTCTTC. Encoded protein: CASSFSGRGGYNEQFF. Complete variable domain (other parts from reference TRBV5-4 and TRBJ2-1): ETGVTQSPTHLIKTRGQQVTLRCSSQSGHNTVSWYQQALGQGPQFIFQYYREEENGRGNFPPRFSGLQFPNYSSELNVNALELDDSALYLCASSFSGRGGYNEQFFGPGTRLTVL.

This chain joins TRBV5-1 and TRBJ2-3; possible D gene TRBD2, 6 bases. The V end was cut by 4 bases, the J end by 0 bases, with 9 bases between. The germline gives CDR1 SGHRS, CDR2 YFSETQ. The CDR3 length is 14 residues. The CDR3 loop reads CASSLAKSTDTQYF. The CDR3, as DNA: TGCGCCAGCAGCCTAGCGAAAAGCACAGATACGCAGTATTTT.

The chain couples TRBV29-1 to TRBJ2-1, with no clear D. The germline V gene has CDR1 SQVTM and CDR2 ANQGSEA. CDR3 size: 15 residues. V lost 7 bases and J 4 bases, leaving 20 bases between the germline ends. The CDR3 here is CSALVYEMVYNEQFF. CDR3 sequence (DNA): TGCAGCGCCCTAGTATATGAGATGGTATACAATGAGCAGTTCTTC.

This chain connects TRBV13 to TRBJ1-5; perhaps TRBD1 as D (6 bases). The V gene's germline CDR1 is PRHDT and CDR2 FYEKMQ (reference sequence). V gave up 2 bases and J gave up 0 bases, with 17 bases separating them. This CDR3 is built from 18 residues. The CDR3 spells CASSLNRELGYSNQPQHF. Written as DNA, the CDR3 is TGTGCCAGCAGCTTAAACAGGGAGTTAGGATATAGCAATCAGCCCCAGCATTTT.

The chain carries TRBV6-2 or TRBV6-3 and TRBJ1-2; D call uncertain. Trimming took off 5 bases at V and 2 bases at J, with 6 bases between the two ends. CDR1 and CDR2 (germline): MNHEY, SVGEGT. The CDR3 is 12 amino acids. Here the CDR3 reads CASSPPNYGYTF. For the CDR3, the DNA is TGTGCCAGCAGTCCCCCAAACTATGGCTACACCTTC.

This sequence joins TRBV19 and TRBJ1-1; TRBD1 is a possible D gene (5 bases). The V end lost 4 bases, the J end lost 1 base, and 16 bases lay between the germline ends. CDR1 is LNHDA and CDR2 is SQIVND in the germline V gene (reference sequence). The CDR3 is 16 amino acids. The CDR3 DNA is TGTGCCAGTAGTAGCCCCACGGGGGAAGGGAACACTGAAGCTTTCTTT. It is translated as CASSSPTGEGNTEAFF.

This CDR3 is CASRSYSSEQYF. CDR3 DNA sequence: TGTGCCAGCAGATCCTACAGCTCCGAGCAGTACTTC. This sequence joins TRBV6-6 and TRBJ2-7; no reliable D call. V dropped 6 bases and J dropped 6 bases, with 12 bases sitting between them. CDR1 MNHNY and CDR2 SVGAGI come from the germline V gene (reference sequence). The CDR3 runs 12 residues.

This chain connects TRBV9 to TRBJ1-4; a weak D match, TRBD1 (5 bases). The germline V and J ends were trimmed by 4 bases and 3 bases, with 10 bases remaining between them. The CDR3 has 14 amino acids. Germline V lookup: CDR1 SGDLS, CDR2 YYNGEE. The CDR3 region has the DNA TGTGCCAGCAGCCAAGGGGAAGCTAATGAAAAACTGTTTTTT. Protein product: CASSQGEANEKLFF.

This chain links TRBV10-3 with TRBJ2-3, with TRBD2 matching 10 bases. Germline CDR1 is ENHRY and CDR2 is SYGVKD. The CDR3 totals 15 residues. J lost 2 bases, V lost 6 bases, and 5 bases had no gene match. The CDR3 region is CAIRVGLAATDTQYF. CDR3 nucleotides: TGTGCCATCAGGGTTGGACTAGCGGCCACAGATACGCAGTATTTT.

This sequence joins TRBV30 and TRBJ2-1; D is uncertain. The CDR3 has 13 amino acids. V lost 3 bases to trimming and J lost 7 bases, with 13 bases between them. Germline V lookup: CDR1 GTSNPN, CDR2 SVGIG (reference sequence). The CDR3 DNA reads as TGTGCCTGGAGGGCCGGGTTTGGTAATGAGCAGTTCTTC. It is translated as CAWRAGFGNEQFF.

The CDR3 sequence is CASSNRGPNSPLHF. CDR3 DNA: TGTGCCAGCAGCAACCGGGGTCCTAATTCACCCCTCCACTTT. This rearrangement joins TRBV9 to TRBJ1-6; D is ambiguous. The CDR3 loop spans 14 amino acids. From germline, CDR1 is SGDLS and CDR2 YYNGEE. The V gene lost 4 bases and the J gene lost 6 bases, with 11 bases spanning the gap.

The CDR3 nucleotides read TGCGCCAGCAGCCCGGGACTACAGAACACTGAAGCTTTCTTT. It yields the protein CASSPGLQNTEAFF. The genes are TRBV5-1 and TRBJ1-1; perhaps TRBD1 as D (5 bases). V lost 4 bases and J 1 base, leaving 11 bases between the germline ends. This CDR3 is built from 14 residues. The germline gives CDR1 SGHRS, CDR2 YFSETQ.